This T cell receptor (beta chain) was captured in a study of metastatic and nonmetastatic thyroid tumors. Looking at the study overall: A comparison of repertoires was made across blood and tumor or nodule tissue from malignant and benign thyroid patients.

In germline, CDR1 is SGHTA, CDR2 FQGNSA. The CDR3 loop spans 13 amino acids. Trimming took 1 base from V and 5 from J, leaving 6 bases between them. This clone was counted only a few times. Every patient underwent thyroid surgery untreated. TCRdb re-clonotyped the PCR reads via MiXCR. The sample consists of over 30,000 clones, under 40% of them appearing once. The sequenced material came from tumor tissue. The chain employs TRBV7-2 and TRBJ1-5; D unclear. This TCR came from a female donor with papillary thyroid cancer or a benign thyroid nodule (not recorded which). Some clones in this sample may be carry-over from other donors' samples. CDR3 sequence (DNA): TGTGCCAGCAGCTTAGAGCAGGATCAGCCCCAGCATTTT. This codes for CASSLEQDQPQHF.